These T cell receptor beta chains were read from a single sample in a study of T cells after yellow fever vaccination. TCRdb recomputed calls from the 5' RACE reads with MiXCR, one row per CDR3 protein. The repertoire holds 450,000 to 600,000 distinct CDR3 sequences, roughly 12% seen once, with roughly 13% in the top ten. This material consisted of PBMCs, taken on the day of the yellow fever booster vaccination. The receptors were gathered from a man younger than 40 who received the YFV17D yellow fever vaccine. Both conserved end residues are part of each CDR3. Each record gives: V gene, J gene, D gene, clone size, CDR3 protein, CDR3 DNA. D genes are given only for firm matches. Size values are once, few and many counts, or a class for expanded clones, and some rows have none.

v_gene: TRBV6-5
j_gene: TRBJ2-2
d_gene: -
abundance: -
CDR3aa: CASSYSVLGTGELFF
CDR3nt: TGTGCCAGCAGTTACTCAGTCCTGGGCACCGGGGAGCTGTTTTTT

v_gene: TRBV24-1
j_gene: TRBJ2-5
d_gene: -
abundance: -
CDR3aa: CATSDQAVGETQYF
CDR3nt: TGTGCCACCAGTGATCAGGCAGTGGGCGAGACCCAGTACTTC

v_gene: TRBV28
j_gene: TRBJ2-7
d_gene: -
abundance: many
CDR3aa: CASNGGGEAYEQYF
CDR3nt: TGTGCCAGCAATGGGGGCGGGGAGGCCTACGAGCAGTACTTC

v_gene: TRBV5-1
j_gene: TRBJ2-3
d_gene: -
abundance: few
CDR3aa: CASSRQPASTDTQYF
CDR3nt: TGCGCCAGCAGCCGACAGCCAGCTAGCACAGATACGCAGTATTTT

v_gene: TRBV20-1
j_gene: TRBJ2-2
d_gene: -
abundance: few
CDR3aa: CSVLKASTRRIGELFF
CDR3nt: TGCAGTGTATTAAAGGCTAGCACTAGGAGGATCGGGGAGCTGTTTTTT

v_gene: TRBV4-3
j_gene: TRBJ2-1
d_gene: -
abundance: many
CDR3aa: CASSRDRLNEQFF
CDR3nt: TGCGCCAGCAGCCGTGACAGGCTAAATGAGCAGTTCTTC

v_gene: TRBV7-6
j_gene: TRBJ2-5
d_gene: -
abundance: -
CDR3aa: CASSPDSYGETQYF
CDR3nt: TGTGCCAGCAGCCCGGACAGCTACGGGGAGACCCAGTACTTC

v_gene: TRBV3-1
j_gene: TRBJ2-7
d_gene: TRBD1
abundance: many
CDR3aa: CASSRDRAYEQYF
CDR3nt: TGTGCCAGCAGTAGGGACAGGGCCTACGAGCAGTACTTC

v_gene: TRBV4-1
j_gene: TRBJ1-2
d_gene: TRBD1
abundance: many
CDR3aa: CASNDREGEYGYTF
CDR3nt: TGCGCCAGTAACGACAGGGAGGGTGAATATGGCTACACCTTC

v_gene: TRBV11-1
j_gene: TRBJ2-7
d_gene: -
abundance: -
CDR3aa: CASSLDGGEQYF
CDR3nt: TGTGCCAGCAGCTTAGACGGGGGCGAGCAGTACTTC

v_gene: TRBV7-2
j_gene: TRBJ2-7
d_gene: -
abundance: -
CDR3aa: CASKEGGVSYEQYF
CDR3nt: TGTGCCAGCAAGGAGGGCGGAGTCTCCTACGAGCAGTACTTC

v_gene: TRBV20-1
j_gene: TRBJ1-4
d_gene: TRBD1
abundance: -
CDR3aa: CSTPGQGNEKLFF
CDR3nt: TGCAGTACACCGGGACAGGGGAATGAAAAACTGTTTTTT

v_gene: TRBV14
j_gene: TRBJ1-5
d_gene: TRBD1
abundance: few
CDR3aa: CASSQVLRDSLSNQPQHF
CDR3nt: TGTGCCAGCAGCCAAGTACTTCGGGACAGTTTAAGCAATCAGCCCCAGCATTTT

v_gene: TRBV29-1
j_gene: TRBJ2-5
d_gene: TRBD1
abundance: -
CDR3aa: CSVEGVTGQGYNTETQYF
CDR3nt: TGCAGCGTTGAAGGGGTAACGGGACAGGGTTATAATACGGAGACCCAGTACTTC

v_gene: TRBV20-1
j_gene: TRBJ2-1
d_gene: TRBD2
abundance: -
CDR3aa: CCARDLVAGGLNEQFF
CDR3nt: TGCTGTGCTAGAGATCTCGTAGCGGGAGGGCTTAATGAGCAGTTCTTC

v_gene: TRBV7-2
j_gene: TRBJ1-3
d_gene: -
abundance: -
CDR3aa: CASSFRAGGSSGNTIYF
CDR3nt: TGTGCCAGCAGCTTTAGGGCAGGCGGGTCCTCTGGAAACACCATATATTTT

v_gene: TRBV29-1
j_gene: TRBJ2-3
d_gene: -
abundance: -
CDR3aa: CSAGLGRASSSAAQYF
CDR3nt: TGCAGCGCCGGCCTGGGCAGGGCGAGTTCGAGTGCGGCGCAGTATTTT

v_gene: TRBV5-1
j_gene: TRBJ2-5
d_gene: -
abundance: few
CDR3aa: CASSIHGTQETQYF
CDR3nt: TGCGCCAGCAGCATCCATGGAACCCAAGAGACCCAGTACTTC

v_gene: TRBV3-1
j_gene: TRBJ2-7
d_gene: -
abundance: few
CDR3aa: CASSQGWSYEQYF
CDR3nt: TGTGCCAGCAGCCAGGGTTGGAGCTACGAGCAGTACTTC

v_gene: TRBV6-5
j_gene: TRBJ2-5
d_gene: -
abundance: -
CDR3aa: CASSYSMVETQYF
CDR3nt: TGTGCCAGCAGTTACTCCATGGTGGAGACCCAGTACTTC

v_gene: TRBV3-1
j_gene: TRBJ2-1
d_gene: -
abundance: -
CDR3aa: CASSQVTEQFF
CDR3nt: TGTGCCAGCAGCCAAGTGACTGAGCAGTTCTTC

v_gene: TRBV4-2
j_gene: TRBJ2-7
d_gene: -
abundance: few
CDR3aa: CASSQDSGTSSYEQYF
CDR3nt: TGTGCCAGCAGCCAAGATAGCGGAACAAGCTCCTACGAGCAGTACTTC

v_gene: TRBV7-8
j_gene: TRBJ2-7
d_gene: TRBD1
abundance: few
CDR3aa: CASSLTGLNRDRQYF
CDR3nt: TGTGCCAGCAGCTTAACAGGGCTGAATAGGGACAGGCAGTACTTC

v_gene: TRBV7-2
j_gene: TRBJ2-7
d_gene: TRBD2
abundance: few
CDR3aa: CASKTSSGGSYEQYF
CDR3nt: TGTGCCAGCAAAACATCTAGCGGCGGTTCCTACGAGCAGTACTTC

v_gene: TRBV7-8
j_gene: TRBJ2-3
d_gene: -
abundance: few
CDR3aa: CASSLVVSLKDTQYF
CDR3nt: TGTGCCAGCAGCTTAGTGGTGAGCCTTAAGGATACGCAGTATTTT

v_gene: TRBV5-8
j_gene: TRBJ2-1
d_gene: -
abundance: few
CDR3aa: CASSRTASSYNEQFF
CDR3nt: TGTGCCAGCAGCCGGACGGCCAGCTCCTACAATGAGCAGTTCTTC

v_gene: TRBV29-1
j_gene: TRBJ2-1
d_gene: TRBD2
abundance: -
CDR3aa: CSVMTSLTPNNEQFF
CDR3nt: TGCAGCGTTATGACTAGCCTCACCCCTAATAATGAGCAGTTCTTC

v_gene: TRBV27
j_gene: TRBJ2-7
d_gene: -
abundance: -
CDR3aa: CASQFRLEEKAWGIYEQYF
CDR3nt: TGTGCCAGCCAGTTTCGCCTTGAGGAGAAGGCTTGGGGAATATACGAGCAGTACTTC

v_gene: TRBV29-1
j_gene: TRBJ2-1
d_gene: -
abundance: -
CDR3aa: CSGTRTATLINEQFF
CDR3nt: TGCAGCGGAACCCGGACAGCCACCCTTATTAATGAGCAGTTCTTC

v_gene: TRBV3-1
j_gene: TRBJ2-2
d_gene: -
abundance: -
CDR3aa: CASSQGFNTGELFF
CDR3nt: TGTGCCAGCAGCCAGGGCTTTAACACCGGGGAGCTGTTTTTT

v_gene: TRBV7-2
j_gene: TRBJ2-7
d_gene: TRBD2
abundance: -
CDR3aa: CASSPVSGSSYEQYF
CDR3nt: TGTGCCAGCAGCCCTGTAAGCGGGAGCTCCTACGAGCAGTACTTC

v_gene: TRBV20-1
j_gene: TRBJ2-7
d_gene: -
abundance: -
CDR3aa: CSAPSDSYEQYF
CDR3nt: TGCAGTGCTCCTAGCGACTCCTACGAGCAGTACTTC

v_gene: TRBV6-1
j_gene: TRBJ2-3
d_gene: -
abundance: few
CDR3aa: CASSEAPTRRGTDTQYF
CDR3nt: TGTGCCAGCAGTGAAGCGCCCACTAGACGGGGCACAGATACGCAGTATTTT

v_gene: TRBV7-4
j_gene: TRBJ2-7
d_gene: TRBD2
abundance: few
CDR3aa: CASSYQGSIPRLAGPTLPYEQYF
CDR3nt: TGTGCCAGCAGCTACCAGGGTTCGATCCCCCGGCTAGCGGGACCGACCCTCCCCTACGAGCAGTACTTC

v_gene: TRBV12-3/TRBV12-4
j_gene: TRBJ1-1
d_gene: -
abundance: few
CDR3aa: CASSSLGHTPEAFF
CDR3nt: TGTGCCAGCAGTTCGCTAGGACATACCCCCGAAGCTTTCTTT

v_gene: TRBV29-1
j_gene: TRBJ2-7
d_gene: -
abundance: -
CDR3aa: CSAGRGGSGEQYF
CDR3nt: TGCAGCGCCGGACGGGGTGGTTCGGGCGAGCAGTACTTC

v_gene: TRBV7-4
j_gene: TRBJ2-7
d_gene: -
abundance: many
CDR3aa: CASSLILVCEQYF
CDR3nt: TGTGCCAGCAGCTTAATCCTAGTCTGCGAGCAGTACTTC

v_gene: TRBV29-1
j_gene: TRBJ1-1
d_gene: TRBD1
abundance: few
CDR3aa: CSTNRGGYTEAFF
CDR3nt: TGCAGCACCAACAGGGGTGGTTACACTGAAGCTTTCTTT

v_gene: TRBV9
j_gene: TRBJ2-5
d_gene: -
abundance: few
CDR3aa: CASSVEGRETQYF
CDR3nt: TGTGCCAGCAGCGTAGAGGGGCGTGAGACCCAGTACTTC

v_gene: TRBV5-5
j_gene: TRBJ2-3
d_gene: TRBD2
abundance: few
CDR3aa: CASSFGLRTGGQYF
CDR3nt: TGTGCCAGCAGCTTCGGACTCCGGACGGGGGGGCAGTATTTT

v_gene: TRBV10-3
j_gene: TRBJ2-2
d_gene: -
abundance: once
CDR3aa: CAIGGEITGELFF
CDR3nt: TGTGCCATCGGGGGAGAGATCACCGGGGAGCTGTTTTTT

v_gene: TRBV7-2
j_gene: TRBJ2-5
d_gene: TRBD1
abundance: -
CDR3aa: CASSERTGKETQYF
CDR3nt: TGTGCCAGCAGCGAGAGGACAGGGAAAGAGACCCAGTACTTC

v_gene: TRBV4-2
j_gene: TRBJ2-2
d_gene: -
abundance: many
CDR3aa: CASSESFANTGELFF
CDR3nt: TGTGCCAGCAGCGAGTCGTTCGCGAACACCGGGGAGCTGTTTTTT

v_gene: TRBV7-2
j_gene: TRBJ1-5
d_gene: -
abundance: few
CDR3aa: CASSLVKGQPQHF
CDR3nt: TGTGCCAGCAGCTTAGTAAAGGGTCAGCCCCAGCATTTT

v_gene: TRBV7-2
j_gene: TRBJ2-1
d_gene: TRBD2
abundance: many
CDR3aa: CASRPGLAGDNEQFF
CDR3nt: TGTGCCAGCAGGCCTGGACTAGCGGGGGACAATGAGCAGTTCTTC

v_gene: TRBV3-1
j_gene: TRBJ2-3
d_gene: TRBD2
abundance: few
CDR3aa: CASSQARRAGGPDTQYF
CDR3nt: TGTGCCAGCAGCCAGGCGCGGCGTGCGGGAGGGCCAGATACGCAGTATTTT

v_gene: TRBV15
j_gene: TRBJ1-4
d_gene: -
abundance: -
CDR3aa: CATSRDLTTPEKLFF
CDR3nt: TGTGCCACCAGCAGAGATTTAACCACGCCGGAAAAACTGTTTTTT

v_gene: TRBV20-1
j_gene: TRBJ2-5
d_gene: -
abundance: -
CDR3aa: CSARTAGETQYF
CDR3nt: TGCAGTGCTAGGACGGCAGGGGAGACCCAGTACTTC

v_gene: TRBV5-5
j_gene: TRBJ2-2
d_gene: -
abundance: few
CDR3aa: CASSFFGGNTGELFF
CDR3nt: TGTGCCAGCAGCTTCTTCGGAGGTAATACCGGGGAGCTGTTTTTT

v_gene: TRBV20-1
j_gene: TRBJ2-1
d_gene: -
abundance: -
CDR3aa: CSARALTINDEQFF
CDR3nt: TGCAGTGCTAGGGCTCTAACGATTAACGATGAGCAGTTCTTC

v_gene: TRBV7-6
j_gene: TRBJ2-5
d_gene: -
abundance: -
CDR3aa: CASSSNERVVAETQYF
CDR3nt: TGTGCCAGCAGCTCGAATGAGAGGGTAGTTGCGGAGACCCAGTACTTC

v_gene: TRBV7-2
j_gene: TRBJ2-7
d_gene: -
abundance: -
CDR3aa: CASSHRADYEQYF
CDR3nt: TGTGCCAGCAGCCATCGGGCGGACTACGAGCAGTACTTC

v_gene: TRBV6-1
j_gene: TRBJ1-1
d_gene: -
abundance: few
CDR3aa: CARLGRGSMNTEAFF
CDR3nt: TGTGCCAGATTGGGTAGGGGCAGCATGAACACTGAAGCTTTCTTT

v_gene: TRBV14
j_gene: TRBJ2-7
d_gene: TRBD2
abundance: -
CDR3aa: CASSQYIAGDYEQYF
CDR3nt: TGTGCCAGCAGCCAGTATATCGCGGGAGACTACGAGCAGTACTTC

v_gene: TRBV29-1
j_gene: TRBJ2-3
d_gene: -
abundance: -
CDR3aa: CSAKKGTASTDTQYF
CDR3nt: TGCAGCGCCAAGAAGGGGACTGCTAGCACAGATACGCAGTATTTT

v_gene: TRBV5-4
j_gene: TRBJ2-1
d_gene: -
abundance: many
CDR3aa: CASSFQAGAYNEQFF
CDR3nt: TGTGCCAGCAGCTTCCAAGCTGGGGCCTACAATGAGCAGTTCTTC

v_gene: TRBV7-2
j_gene: TRBJ2-2
d_gene: -
abundance: -
CDR3aa: CAIKRPGPGELFF
CDR3nt: TGTGCCATCAAAAGACCGGGTCCCGGGGAGCTGTTTTTT

v_gene: TRBV5-1
j_gene: TRBJ2-1
d_gene: -
abundance: -
CDR3aa: CASSLEAVEQFF
CDR3nt: TGCGCCAGCAGCTTGGAAGCGGTGGAGCAGTTCTTC

v_gene: TRBV7-8
j_gene: TRBJ2-5
d_gene: -
abundance: -
CDR3aa: CASSLQGISRETQYF
CDR3nt: TGTGCCAGCAGCTTACAGGGGATCTCGCGGGAGACCCAGTACTTC

v_gene: TRBV20-1
j_gene: TRBJ2-1
d_gene: -
abundance: -
CDR3aa: CSASGIAWNEQFF
CDR3nt: TGCAGTGCTAGCGGGATAGCTTGGAATGAGCAGTTCTTC